This TCR beta chain was sequenced in a study of beta chain features in type 1 diabetes. As every portion of the isolated RNA was reverse transcribed, the sequencing read expressed TCRB transcripts. Repertoires were generated with immunoSEQ multiplex PCR, while TCRdb's copy carries only in-frame clones and drops some. The data contain around 300,000 clones, 8% of them singletons. The origin of this receptor is a woman under 30 in good health. Sequenced material: central memory CD4+ T cells from blood.

CDR3: CASSLDGSRNEQYF. The CDR3 DNA reads TGCGCCAGCAGCTTGGACGGAAGCCGCAACGAGCAGTACTTC. V and J are TRBV5-1 and TRBJ2-7, with unresolved D. The CDR3 has 14 residues. CDR1 and CDR2 (germline): SGHRS, YFSETQ. V lost 0 bases to trimming and J lost 5 bases, with 12 bases between them.